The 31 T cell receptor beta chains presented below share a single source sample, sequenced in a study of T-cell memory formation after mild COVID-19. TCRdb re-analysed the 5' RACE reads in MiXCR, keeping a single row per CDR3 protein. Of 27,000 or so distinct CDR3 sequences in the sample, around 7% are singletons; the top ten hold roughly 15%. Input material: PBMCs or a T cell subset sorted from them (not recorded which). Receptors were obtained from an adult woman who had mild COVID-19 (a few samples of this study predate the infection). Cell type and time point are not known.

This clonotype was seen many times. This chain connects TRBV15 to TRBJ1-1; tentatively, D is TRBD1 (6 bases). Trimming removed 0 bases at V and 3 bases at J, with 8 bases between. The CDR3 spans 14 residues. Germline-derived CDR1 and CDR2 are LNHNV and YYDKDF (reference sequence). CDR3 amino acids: CATSRDRGDTEAFF. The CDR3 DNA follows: TGTGCCACCAGCAGAGATAGGGGGGACACTGAAGCTTTCTTT.

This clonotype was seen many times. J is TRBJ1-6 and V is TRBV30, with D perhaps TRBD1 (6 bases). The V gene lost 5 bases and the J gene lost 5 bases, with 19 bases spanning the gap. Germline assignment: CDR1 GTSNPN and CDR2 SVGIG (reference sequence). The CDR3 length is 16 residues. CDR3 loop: CAWSRGGFVDNSPLHF. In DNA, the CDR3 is TGTGCCTGGTCGCGAGGGGGGTTCGTCGATAATTCACCCCTCCACTTT.

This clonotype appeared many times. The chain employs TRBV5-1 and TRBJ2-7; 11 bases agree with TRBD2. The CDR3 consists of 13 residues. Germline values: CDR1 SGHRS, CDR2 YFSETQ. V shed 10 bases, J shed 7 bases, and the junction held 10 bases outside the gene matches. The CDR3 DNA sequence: TGCGCCGGAATTGGTAGCGGGAGGGAAGAGCAGTACTTC. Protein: CAGIGSGREEQYF.

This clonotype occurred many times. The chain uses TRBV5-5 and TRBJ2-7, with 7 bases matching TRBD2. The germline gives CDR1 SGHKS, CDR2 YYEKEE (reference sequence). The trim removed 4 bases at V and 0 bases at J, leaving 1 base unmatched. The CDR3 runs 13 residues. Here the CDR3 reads CASSSGDSYEQYF. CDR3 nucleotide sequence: TGTGCCAGCAGCAGCGGGGACTCCTACGAGCAGTACTTC.

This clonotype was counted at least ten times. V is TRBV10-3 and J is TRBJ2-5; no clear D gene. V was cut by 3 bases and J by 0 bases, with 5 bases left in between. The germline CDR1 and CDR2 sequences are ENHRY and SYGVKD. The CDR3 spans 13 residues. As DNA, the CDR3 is TGTGCCATCAGTGAAAAGTACCAAGAGACCCAGTACTTC. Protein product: CAISEKYQETQYF.

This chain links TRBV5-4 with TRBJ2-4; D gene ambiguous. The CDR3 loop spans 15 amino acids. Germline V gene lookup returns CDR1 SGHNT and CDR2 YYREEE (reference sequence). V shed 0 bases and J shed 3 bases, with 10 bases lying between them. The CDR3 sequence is CASSLDVGVKNIQYF. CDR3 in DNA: TGTGCCAGCAGCTTGGATGTAGGCGTCAAAAACATTCAGTACTTC.

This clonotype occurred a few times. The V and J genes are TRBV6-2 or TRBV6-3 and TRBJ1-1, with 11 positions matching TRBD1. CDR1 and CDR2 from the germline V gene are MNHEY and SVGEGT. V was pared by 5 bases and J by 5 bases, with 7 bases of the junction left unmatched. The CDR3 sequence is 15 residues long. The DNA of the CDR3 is TGTGCCAGCAGTGACCTTGGGACAGGGGGGACTGAAGCTTTCTTT. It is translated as CASSDLGTGGTEAFF.

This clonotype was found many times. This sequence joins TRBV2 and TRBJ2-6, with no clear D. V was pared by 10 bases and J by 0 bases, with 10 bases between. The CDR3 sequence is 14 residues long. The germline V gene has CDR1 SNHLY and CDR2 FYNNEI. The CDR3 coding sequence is TGTGCCATCGTGCTGGACTCTGGGGCCAACGTCCTGACTTTC. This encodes CAIVLDSGANVLTF.

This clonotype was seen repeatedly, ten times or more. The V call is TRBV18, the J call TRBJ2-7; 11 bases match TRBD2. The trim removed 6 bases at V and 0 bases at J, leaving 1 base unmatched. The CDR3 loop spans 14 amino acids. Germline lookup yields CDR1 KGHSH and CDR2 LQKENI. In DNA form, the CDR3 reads TGTGCCAGCTCTACTAGCGGGAGCTCCTACGAGCAGTACTTC. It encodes CASSTSGSSYEQYF.

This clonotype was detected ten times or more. The CDR3 coding sequence is TGTGCCAGCAGCGACGGACAGAACACTGAAGCTTTCTTT. Amino acids: CASSDGQNTEAFF. V gene TRBV6-6 combines with J gene TRBJ1-1, with TRBD1 as a possible D gene (5 bases). CDR1 is MNHNY, CDR2 SVGAGI, per germline (reference sequence). The CDR3 has 13 amino acids. Trimming left V 6 bases short and J 1 base short, with 9 bases between.

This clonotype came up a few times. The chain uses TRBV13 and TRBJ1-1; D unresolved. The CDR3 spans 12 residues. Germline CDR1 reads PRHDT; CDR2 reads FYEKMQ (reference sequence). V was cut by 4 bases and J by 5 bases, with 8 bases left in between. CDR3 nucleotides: TGTGCCAGCAGCTCGACAAGGACTGAAGCTTTCTTT. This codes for CASSSTRTEAFF.

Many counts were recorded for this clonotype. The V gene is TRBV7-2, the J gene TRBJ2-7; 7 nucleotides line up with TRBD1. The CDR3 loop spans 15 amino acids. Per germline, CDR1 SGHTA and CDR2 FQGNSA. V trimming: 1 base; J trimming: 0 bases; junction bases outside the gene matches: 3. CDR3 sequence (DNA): TGTGCCAGCAGCTTAGGACAGGGCAGCTCCTACGAGCAGTACTTC. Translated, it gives CASSLGQGSSYEQYF.

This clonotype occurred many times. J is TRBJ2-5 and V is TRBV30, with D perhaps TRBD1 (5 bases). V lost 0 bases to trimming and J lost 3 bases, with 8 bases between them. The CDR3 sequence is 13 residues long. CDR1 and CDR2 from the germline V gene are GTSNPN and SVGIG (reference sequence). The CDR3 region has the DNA TGTGCCTGGAGTGTACGACAGAAAGAGACCCAGTACTTC. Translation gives CAWSVRQKETQYF. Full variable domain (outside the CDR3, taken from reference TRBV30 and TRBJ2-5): SQTIHQWPATLVQPVGSPLSLECTVEGTSNPNLYWYRQAAGRGLQLLFYSVGIGQISSEVPQNLSASRPQDRQFILSSKKLLLSDSGFYLCAWSVRQKETQYFGPGTRLLVL.

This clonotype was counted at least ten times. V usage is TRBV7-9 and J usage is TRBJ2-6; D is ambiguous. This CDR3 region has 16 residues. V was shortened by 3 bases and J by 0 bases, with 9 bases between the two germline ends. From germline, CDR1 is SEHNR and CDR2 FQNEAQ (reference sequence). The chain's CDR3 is CASSFYSHSGANVLTF. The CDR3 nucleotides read TGTGCCAGCAGCTTCTACAGCCACTCTGGGGCCAACGTCCTGACTTTC. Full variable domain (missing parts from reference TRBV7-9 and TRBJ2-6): DTGVSQNPRHKITKRGQNVTFRCDPISEHNRLYWYRQTLGQGPEFLTYFQNEAQLEKSRLLSDRFSAERPKGSFSTLEIQRTEQGDSAMYLCASSFYSHSGANVLTFGAGSRLTVL.

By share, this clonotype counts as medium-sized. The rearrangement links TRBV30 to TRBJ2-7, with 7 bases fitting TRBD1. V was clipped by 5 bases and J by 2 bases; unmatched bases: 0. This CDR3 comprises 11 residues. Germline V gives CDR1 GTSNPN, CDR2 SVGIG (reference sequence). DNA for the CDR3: TGTGCCTGGGGACAGGCCTACGAGCAGTACTTC. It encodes CAWGQAYEQYF.

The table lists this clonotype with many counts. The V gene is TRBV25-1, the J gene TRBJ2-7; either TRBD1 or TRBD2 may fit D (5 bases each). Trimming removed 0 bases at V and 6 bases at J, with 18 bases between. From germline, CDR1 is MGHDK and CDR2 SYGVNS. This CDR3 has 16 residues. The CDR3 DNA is TGTGCCAGCAGTGAATATACAGAAGGGGACCTCTGCGAGCAGTACTTC. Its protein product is CASSEYTEGDLCEQYF.

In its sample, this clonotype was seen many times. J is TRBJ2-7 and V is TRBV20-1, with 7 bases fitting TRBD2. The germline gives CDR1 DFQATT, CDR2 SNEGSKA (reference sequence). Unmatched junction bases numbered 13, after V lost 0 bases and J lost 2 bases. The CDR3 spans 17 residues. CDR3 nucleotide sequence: TGCAGTGCTAGAGATAGTAGATTGGGAGGGTCTACCTACGAGCAGTACTTC. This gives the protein CSARDSRLGGSTYEQYF.

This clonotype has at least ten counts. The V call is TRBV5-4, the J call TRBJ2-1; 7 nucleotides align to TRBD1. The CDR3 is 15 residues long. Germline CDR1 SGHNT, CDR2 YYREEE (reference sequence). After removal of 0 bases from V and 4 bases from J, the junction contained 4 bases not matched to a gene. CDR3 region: CASSLEGGLYNEQFF. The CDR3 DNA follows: TGTGCCAGCAGCTTGGAAGGGGGCCTTTACAATGAGCAGTTCTTC.

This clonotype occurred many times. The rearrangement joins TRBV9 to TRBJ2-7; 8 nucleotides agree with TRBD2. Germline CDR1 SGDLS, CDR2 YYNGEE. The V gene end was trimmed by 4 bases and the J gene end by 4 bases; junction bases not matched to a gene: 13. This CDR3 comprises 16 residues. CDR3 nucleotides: TGTGCCAGCAGCCCCACTCCGGGACTAGATAATTACGAGCAGTACTTC. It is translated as CASSPTPGLDNYEQYF.

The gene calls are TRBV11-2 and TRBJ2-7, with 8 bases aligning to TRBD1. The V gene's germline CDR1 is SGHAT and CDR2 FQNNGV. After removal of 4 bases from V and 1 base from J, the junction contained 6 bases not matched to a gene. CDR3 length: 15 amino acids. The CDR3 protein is CASSSGQGFSYEQYF. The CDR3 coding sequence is TGTGCCAGCAGCTCCGGACAGGGATTTTCCTACGAGCAGTACTTC.

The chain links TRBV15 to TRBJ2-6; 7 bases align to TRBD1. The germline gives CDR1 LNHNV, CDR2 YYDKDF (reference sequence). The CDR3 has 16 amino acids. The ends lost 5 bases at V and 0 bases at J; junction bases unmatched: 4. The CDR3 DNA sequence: TGTGCCACCAGCGGGGGACAGCTCTCTGGGGCCAACGTCCTGACTTTC. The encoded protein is CATSGGQLSGANVLTF.

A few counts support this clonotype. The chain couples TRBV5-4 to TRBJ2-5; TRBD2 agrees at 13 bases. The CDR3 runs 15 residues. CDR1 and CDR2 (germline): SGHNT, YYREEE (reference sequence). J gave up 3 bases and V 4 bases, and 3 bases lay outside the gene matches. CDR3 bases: TGTGCCAGCAGCAGGACTAGCGGGGGTAAAGAGACCCAGTACTTC. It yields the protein CASSRTSGGKETQYF.

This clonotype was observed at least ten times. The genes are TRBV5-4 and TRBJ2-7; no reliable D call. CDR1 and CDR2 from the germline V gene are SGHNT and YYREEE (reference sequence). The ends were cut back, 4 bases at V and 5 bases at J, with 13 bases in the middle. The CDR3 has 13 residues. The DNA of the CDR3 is TGTGCCAGCAGCCCCTCTGGACGGGACGAGCAGTACTTC. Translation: CASSPSGRDEQYF.

CDR3 region: CSARSTEYNEQFF. In DNA form, the CDR3 reads TGCAGTGCTAGATCAACTGAATACAATGAGCAGTTCTTC. The chain recombines TRBV20-1 with TRBJ2-1, with D uncertain. CDR3 length equals 13 residues. V was trimmed by 2 bases and J by 4 bases, leaving 9 bases between them. The germline V gene encodes CDR1 DFQATT and CDR2 SNEGSKA (reference sequence).

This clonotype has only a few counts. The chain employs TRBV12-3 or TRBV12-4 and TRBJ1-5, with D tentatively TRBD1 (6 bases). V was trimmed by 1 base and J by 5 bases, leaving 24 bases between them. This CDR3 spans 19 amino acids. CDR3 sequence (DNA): TGTGCCAGCAGTTTAGGAGTCCCAAACAGGGATTGGATTTATCAGCCCCAGCATTTT. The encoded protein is CASSLGVPNRDWIYQPQHF.

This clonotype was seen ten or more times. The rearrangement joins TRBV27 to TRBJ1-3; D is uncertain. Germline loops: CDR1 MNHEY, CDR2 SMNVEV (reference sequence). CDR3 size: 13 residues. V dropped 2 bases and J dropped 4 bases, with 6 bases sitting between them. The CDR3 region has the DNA TGTGCCAGCAGTTTAGCAGTGGGAAACACCATATATTTT. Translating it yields CASSLAVGNTIYF.

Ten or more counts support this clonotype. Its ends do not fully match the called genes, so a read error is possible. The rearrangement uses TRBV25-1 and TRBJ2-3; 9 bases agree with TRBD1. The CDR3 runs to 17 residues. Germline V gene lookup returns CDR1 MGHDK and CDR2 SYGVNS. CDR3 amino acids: CASSATGGAGISETQYF. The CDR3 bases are TGTGCCAGCAGTGCTACAGGGGGCGCCGGAATATCAGAAACGCAGTATTTT.

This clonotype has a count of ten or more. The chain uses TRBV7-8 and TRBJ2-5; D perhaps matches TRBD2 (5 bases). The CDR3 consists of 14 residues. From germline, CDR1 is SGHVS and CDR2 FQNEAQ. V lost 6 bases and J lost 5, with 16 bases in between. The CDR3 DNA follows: TGTGCCAGCAGACTGAGAAGTCCGGGGGAGACCCAGTACTTC. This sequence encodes CASRLRSPGETQYF.

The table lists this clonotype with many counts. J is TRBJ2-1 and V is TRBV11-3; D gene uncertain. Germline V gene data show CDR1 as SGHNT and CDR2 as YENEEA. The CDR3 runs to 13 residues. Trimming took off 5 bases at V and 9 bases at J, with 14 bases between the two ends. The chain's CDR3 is CASSPYSTREQFF. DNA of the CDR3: TGTGCCAGCAGCCCATACTCGACCCGTGAGCAGTTCTTC.

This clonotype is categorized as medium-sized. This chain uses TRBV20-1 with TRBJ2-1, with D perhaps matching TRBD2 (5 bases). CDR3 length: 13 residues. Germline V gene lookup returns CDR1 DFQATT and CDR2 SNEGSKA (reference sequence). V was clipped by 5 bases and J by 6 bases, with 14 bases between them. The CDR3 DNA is TGCAGTGCTGGCCCGGGGAAGGGCAATGAGCAGTTCTTC. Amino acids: CSAGPGKGNEQFF.

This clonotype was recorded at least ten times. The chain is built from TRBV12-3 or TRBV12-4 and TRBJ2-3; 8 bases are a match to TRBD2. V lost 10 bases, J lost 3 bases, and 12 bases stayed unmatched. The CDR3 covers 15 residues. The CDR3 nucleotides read TGTGCCACCCTAGCGGGTCTCTACGAGACAGATACGCAGTATTTT. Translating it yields CATLAGLYETDTQYF.